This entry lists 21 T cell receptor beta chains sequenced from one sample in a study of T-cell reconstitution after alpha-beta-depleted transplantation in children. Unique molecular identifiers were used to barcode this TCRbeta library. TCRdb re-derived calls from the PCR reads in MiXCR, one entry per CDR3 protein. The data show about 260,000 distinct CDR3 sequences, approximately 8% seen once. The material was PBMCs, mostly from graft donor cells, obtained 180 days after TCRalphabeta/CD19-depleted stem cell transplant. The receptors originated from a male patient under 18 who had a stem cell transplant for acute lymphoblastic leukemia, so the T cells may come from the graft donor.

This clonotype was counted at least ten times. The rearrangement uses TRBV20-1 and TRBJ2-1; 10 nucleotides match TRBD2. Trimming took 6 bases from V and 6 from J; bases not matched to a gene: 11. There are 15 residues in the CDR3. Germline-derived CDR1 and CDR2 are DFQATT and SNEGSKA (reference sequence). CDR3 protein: CSALLAGVGGNEQFF. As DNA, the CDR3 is TGCAGTGCGCTCCTAGCGGGGGTCGGAGGCAATGAGCAGTTCTTC.

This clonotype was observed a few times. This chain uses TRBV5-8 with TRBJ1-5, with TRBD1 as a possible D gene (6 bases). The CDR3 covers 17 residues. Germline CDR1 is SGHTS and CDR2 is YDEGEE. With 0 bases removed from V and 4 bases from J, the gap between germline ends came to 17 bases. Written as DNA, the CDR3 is TGTGCCAGCAGCTTGGAGGTTGGCAGGGGTCCTAATCAGCCCCAGCATTTT. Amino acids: CASSLEVGRGPNQPQHF.

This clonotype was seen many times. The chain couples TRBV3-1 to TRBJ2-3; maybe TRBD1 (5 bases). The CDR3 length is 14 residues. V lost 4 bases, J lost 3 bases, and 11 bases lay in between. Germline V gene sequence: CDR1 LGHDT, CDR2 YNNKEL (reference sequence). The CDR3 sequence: CASSRIDRTDTQYF. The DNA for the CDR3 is TGTGCCAGCAGCCGTATCGACAGAACAGATACGCAGTATTTT.

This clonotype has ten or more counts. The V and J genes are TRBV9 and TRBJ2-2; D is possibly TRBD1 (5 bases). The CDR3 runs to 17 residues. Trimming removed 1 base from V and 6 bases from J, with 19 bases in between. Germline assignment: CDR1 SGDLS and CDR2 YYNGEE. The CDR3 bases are TGTGCCAGCAGCGTATCCTCCCGCAGGGAAGGCTCCGGGGAGCTGTTTTTT. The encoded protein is CASSVSSRREGSGELFF.

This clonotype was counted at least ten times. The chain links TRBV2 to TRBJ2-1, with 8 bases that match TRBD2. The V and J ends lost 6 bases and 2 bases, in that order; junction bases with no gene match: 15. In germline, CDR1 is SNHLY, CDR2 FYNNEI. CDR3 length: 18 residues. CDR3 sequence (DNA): TGTGCCAGCAGCTCCATTGGTCCTAGCGGGCTTACCTACAATGAGCAGTTCTTC. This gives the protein CASSSIGPSGLTYNEQFF.

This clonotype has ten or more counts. The CDR3 here is CASSHLDTDYGYTF. The CDR3, as DNA: TGCGCCAGCAGCCATTTGGACACTGACTATGGCTACACCTTC. V is TRBV4-1 and J is TRBJ1-2, with a possible D match to TRBD1 (5 bases). The CDR3 sequence is 14 residues long. Trimming removed 3 bases at V and 3 bases at J, with 11 bases between. Germline values: CDR1 MGHRA, CDR2 YSYEKL.

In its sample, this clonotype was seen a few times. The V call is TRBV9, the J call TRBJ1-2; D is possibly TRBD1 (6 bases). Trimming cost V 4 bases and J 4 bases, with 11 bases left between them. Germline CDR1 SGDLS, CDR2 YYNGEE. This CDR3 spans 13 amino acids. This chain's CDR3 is CASSQAGAYGYTF. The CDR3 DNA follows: TGTGCCAGCAGCCAGGCAGGGGCCTATGGCTACACCTTC.

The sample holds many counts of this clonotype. This CDR3 is CASSTDTQPQHF. The CDR3 DNA reads as TGTGCCAGCAGCACGGACACTCAGCCCCAGCATTTT. The rearrangement joins TRBV6-2 or TRBV6-3 to TRBJ1-5; a possible D gene is TRBD1 (5 bases). Trimming left V 6 bases short and J 6 bases short, with 9 bases between. The CDR3 spans 12 residues. Germline V gene data show CDR1 as MNHEY and CDR2 as SVGEGT.

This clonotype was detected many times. CDR3 nucleotides: TGTGCCAGCAGCGTTAGGCCCCAGCATTTT. Translating it yields CASSVRPQHF. The genes are TRBV6-1 and TRBJ1-5, with unresolved D. With 6 bases removed from V and 9 bases from J, the gap between germline ends came to 6 bases. CDR3 length equals 10 residues. Germline assignment: CDR1 MNHNS and CDR2 SASEGT.

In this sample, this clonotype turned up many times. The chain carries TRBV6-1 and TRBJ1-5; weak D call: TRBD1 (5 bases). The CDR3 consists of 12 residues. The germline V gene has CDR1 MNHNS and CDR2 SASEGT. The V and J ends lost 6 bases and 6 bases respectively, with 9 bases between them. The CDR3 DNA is TGTGCCAGCAGGGGGGGTATTCAGCCCCAGCATTTT. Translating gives CASRGGIQPQHF.

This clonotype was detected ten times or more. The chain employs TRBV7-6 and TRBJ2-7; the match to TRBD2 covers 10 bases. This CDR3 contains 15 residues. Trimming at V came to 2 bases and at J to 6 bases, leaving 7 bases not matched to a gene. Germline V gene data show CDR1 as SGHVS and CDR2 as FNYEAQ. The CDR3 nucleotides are TGTGCCAGCAGCTTAAGCGGGAGGGTTCACTTCGAGCAGTACTTC. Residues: CASSLSGRVHFEQYF.

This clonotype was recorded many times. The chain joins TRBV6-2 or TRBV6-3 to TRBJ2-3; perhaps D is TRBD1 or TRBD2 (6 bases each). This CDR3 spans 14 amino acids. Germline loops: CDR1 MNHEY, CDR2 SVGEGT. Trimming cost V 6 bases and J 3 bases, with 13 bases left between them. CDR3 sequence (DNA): TGTGCCAGCAGCATAACAGGGAGGACAGATACGCAGTATTTT. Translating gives CASSITGRTDTQYF.

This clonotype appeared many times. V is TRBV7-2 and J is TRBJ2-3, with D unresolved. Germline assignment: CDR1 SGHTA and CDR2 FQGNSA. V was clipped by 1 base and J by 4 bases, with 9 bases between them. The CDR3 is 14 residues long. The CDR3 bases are TGTGCCAGCAGCTTAGATCCGCTCGCAGATACGCAGTATTTT. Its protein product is CASSLDPLADTQYF.

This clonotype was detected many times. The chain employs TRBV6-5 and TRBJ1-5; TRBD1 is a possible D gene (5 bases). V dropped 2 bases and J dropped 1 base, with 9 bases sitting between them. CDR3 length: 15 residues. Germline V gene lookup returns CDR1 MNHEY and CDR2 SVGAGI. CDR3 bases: TGTGCCAGCAGTTACATGTCAGGGAGCAATCAGCCCCAGCATTTT. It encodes CASSYMSGSNQPQHF.

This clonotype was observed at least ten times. The CDR3 here is CASSLPGPGTDTQYF. CDR3 sequence (DNA): TGTGCCAGTAGTCTTCCGGGTCCGGGCACAGATACGCAGTATTTT. The chain is built from TRBV19 and TRBJ2-3; D is unresolved. Germline V gene data show CDR1 as LNHDA and CDR2 as SQIVND (reference sequence). With 5 bases removed from V and 1 base from J, the gap between germline ends came to 13 bases. This CDR3 is built from 15 residues.

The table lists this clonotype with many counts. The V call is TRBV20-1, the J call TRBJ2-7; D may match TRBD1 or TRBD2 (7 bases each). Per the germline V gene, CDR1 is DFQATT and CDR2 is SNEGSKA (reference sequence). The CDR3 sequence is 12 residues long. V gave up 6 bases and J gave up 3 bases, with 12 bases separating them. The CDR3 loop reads CSARGGFYEQYF. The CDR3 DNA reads TGCAGTGCCAGGGGGGGTTTCTACGAGCAGTACTTC.

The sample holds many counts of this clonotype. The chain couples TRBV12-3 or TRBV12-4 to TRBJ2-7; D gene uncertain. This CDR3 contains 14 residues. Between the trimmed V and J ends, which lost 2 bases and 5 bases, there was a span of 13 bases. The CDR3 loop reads CASSLRVLRDEQYF. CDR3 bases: TGTGCCAGCAGTTTAAGGGTTCTACGGGACGAGCAGTACTTC.

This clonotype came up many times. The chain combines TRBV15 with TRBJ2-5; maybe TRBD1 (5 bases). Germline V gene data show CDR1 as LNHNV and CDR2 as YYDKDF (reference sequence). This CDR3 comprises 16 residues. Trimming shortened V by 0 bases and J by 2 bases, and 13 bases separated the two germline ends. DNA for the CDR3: TGTGCCACCAGCAGAGATCGGCAGGGTTGGCAAGAGACCCAGTACTTC. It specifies CATSRDRQGWQETQYF.

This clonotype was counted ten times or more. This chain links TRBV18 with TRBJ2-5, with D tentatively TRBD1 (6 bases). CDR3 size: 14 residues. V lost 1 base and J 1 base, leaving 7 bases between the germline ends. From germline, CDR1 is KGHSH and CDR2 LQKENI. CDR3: CASSPLTGQETQYF. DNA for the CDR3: TGTGCCAGCTCACCACTGACAGGCCAAGAGACCCAGTACTTC.

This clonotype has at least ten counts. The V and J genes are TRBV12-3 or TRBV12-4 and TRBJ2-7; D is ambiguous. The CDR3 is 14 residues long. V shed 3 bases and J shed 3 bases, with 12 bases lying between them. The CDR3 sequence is CASSFGDYLYEQYF. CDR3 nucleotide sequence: TGTGCCAGCAGTTTTGGGGATTACCTCTACGAGCAGTACTTC.

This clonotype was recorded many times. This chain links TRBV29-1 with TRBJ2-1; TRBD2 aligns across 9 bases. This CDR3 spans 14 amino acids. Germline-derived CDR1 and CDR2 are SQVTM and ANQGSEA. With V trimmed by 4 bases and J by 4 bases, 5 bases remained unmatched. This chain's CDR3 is CSVVYSGRYNEQFF. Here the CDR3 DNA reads TGCAGCGTTGTGTATAGCGGGAGATACAATGAGCAGTTCTTC.